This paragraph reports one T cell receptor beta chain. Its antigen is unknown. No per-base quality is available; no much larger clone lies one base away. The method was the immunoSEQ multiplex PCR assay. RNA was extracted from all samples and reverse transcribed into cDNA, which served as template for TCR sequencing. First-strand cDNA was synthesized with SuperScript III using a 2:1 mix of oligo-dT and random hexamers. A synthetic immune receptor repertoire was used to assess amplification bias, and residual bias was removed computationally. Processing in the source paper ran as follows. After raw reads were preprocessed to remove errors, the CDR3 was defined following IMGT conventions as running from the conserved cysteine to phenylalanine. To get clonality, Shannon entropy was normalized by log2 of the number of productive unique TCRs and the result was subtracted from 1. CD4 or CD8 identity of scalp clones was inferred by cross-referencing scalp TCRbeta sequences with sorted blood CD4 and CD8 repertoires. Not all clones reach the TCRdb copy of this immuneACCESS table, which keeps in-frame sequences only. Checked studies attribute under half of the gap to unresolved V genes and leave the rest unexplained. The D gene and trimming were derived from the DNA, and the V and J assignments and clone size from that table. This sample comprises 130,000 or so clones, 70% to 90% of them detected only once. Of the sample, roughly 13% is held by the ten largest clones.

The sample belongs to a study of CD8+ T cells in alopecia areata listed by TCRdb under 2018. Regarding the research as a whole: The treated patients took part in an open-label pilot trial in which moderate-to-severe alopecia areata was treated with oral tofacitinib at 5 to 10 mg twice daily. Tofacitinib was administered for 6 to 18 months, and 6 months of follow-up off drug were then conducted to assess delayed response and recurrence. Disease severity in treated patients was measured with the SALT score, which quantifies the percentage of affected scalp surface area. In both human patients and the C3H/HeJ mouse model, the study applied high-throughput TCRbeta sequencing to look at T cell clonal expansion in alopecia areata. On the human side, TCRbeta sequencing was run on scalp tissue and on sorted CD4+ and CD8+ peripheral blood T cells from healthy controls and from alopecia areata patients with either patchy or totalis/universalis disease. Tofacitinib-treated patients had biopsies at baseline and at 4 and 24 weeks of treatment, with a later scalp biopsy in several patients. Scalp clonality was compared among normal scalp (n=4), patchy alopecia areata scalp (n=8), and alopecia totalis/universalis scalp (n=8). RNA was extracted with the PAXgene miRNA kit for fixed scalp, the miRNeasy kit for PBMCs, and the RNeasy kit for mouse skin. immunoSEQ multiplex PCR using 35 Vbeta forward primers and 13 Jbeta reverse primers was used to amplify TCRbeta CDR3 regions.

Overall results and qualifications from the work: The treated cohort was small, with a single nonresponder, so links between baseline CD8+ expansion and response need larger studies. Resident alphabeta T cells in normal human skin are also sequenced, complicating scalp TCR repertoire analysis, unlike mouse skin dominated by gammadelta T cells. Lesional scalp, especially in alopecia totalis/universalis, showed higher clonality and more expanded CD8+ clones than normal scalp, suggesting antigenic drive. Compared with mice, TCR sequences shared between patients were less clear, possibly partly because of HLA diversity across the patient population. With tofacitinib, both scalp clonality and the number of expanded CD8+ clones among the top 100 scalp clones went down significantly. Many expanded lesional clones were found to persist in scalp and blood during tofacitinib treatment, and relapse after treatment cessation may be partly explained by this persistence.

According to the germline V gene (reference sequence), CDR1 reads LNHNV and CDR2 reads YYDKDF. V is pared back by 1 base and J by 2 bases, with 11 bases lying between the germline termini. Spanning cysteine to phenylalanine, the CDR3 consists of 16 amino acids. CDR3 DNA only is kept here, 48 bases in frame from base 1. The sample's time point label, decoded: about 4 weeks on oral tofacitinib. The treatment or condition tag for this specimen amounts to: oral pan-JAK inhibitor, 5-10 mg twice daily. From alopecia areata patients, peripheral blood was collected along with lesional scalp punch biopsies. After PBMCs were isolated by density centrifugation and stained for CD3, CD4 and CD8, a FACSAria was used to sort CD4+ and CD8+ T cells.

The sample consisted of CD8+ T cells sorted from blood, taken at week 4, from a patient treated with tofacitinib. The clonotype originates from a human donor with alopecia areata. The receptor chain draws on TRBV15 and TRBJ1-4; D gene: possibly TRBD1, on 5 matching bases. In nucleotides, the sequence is TGTGCCACCAGCAGAGCCCAGGGCGGCACTAATGAAAAACTGTTTTTT. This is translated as CATSRAQGGTNEKLFF.